One and the same sample provided the 3 T cell receptor beta chains below, sequenced in a study of molecular identifiers for immune sequencing clone quantification. A single record per CDR3 protein comes from TCRdb applying MiXCR to the PCR reads. The sample lists about half a million distinct CDR3 sequences, about a fifth occurring once. What was sequenced was naive CD8+ T cells from blood, with Jurkat cell RNA spiked in. As for subset: FACS-sorted CD8+CD4-CCR7+CD45RA+ naive T cells. These receptors were obtained from a human donor in good health. Some libraries in this study had Jurkat cell RNA spiked in.

A remark on this clonotype: No conserved phenylalanine or tryptophan ends this CDR3, so it is likely a read error. The CDR3 DNA sequence: TGTGCCAGCAGCCTATGGACAGGCGGCTACGAGCAGTACCTC. Translation gives CASSLWTGGYEQYL. The gene calls are TRBV5-4 and TRBJ2-7, with 7 positions matching TRBD1. The J segment lost 3 bases and the V segment lost 4 bases, leaving 7 bases of the junction unmatched. The germline CDR1 and CDR2 sequences are SGHNT and YYREEE (reference sequence). The CDR3 sequence is 14 residues long.

This clonotype was recorded at least ten times. The chain joins TRBV5-6 to TRBJ2-3; 9 bases are a match to TRBD1. V lost 4 bases to trimming and J lost 1 base; unmatched junction nucleotides: 7. The germline V gene has CDR1 SGHDT and CDR2 YYEEEE. The CDR3 runs 16 residues. In DNA form, the CDR3 reads TGTGCCAGCAGCCCAACAGGGGGCTGGGGCACAGATACGCAGTATTTT. It yields the protein CASSPTGGWGTDTQYF. The complete variable domain, with remaining parts taken from reference TRBV5-6 and TRBJ2-3, reads DAGVTQSPTHLIKTRGQQVTLRCSPKSGHDTVSWYQQALGQGPQFIFQYYEEEERQRGNFPDRFSGHQFPNYSSELNVNALLLGDSALYLCASSPTGGWGTDTQYFGPGTRLTVL.

J is TRBJ2-3 and V is TRBV9; 7 nucleotides match TRBD2. Germline loops: CDR1 SGDLS, CDR2 YYNGEE. CDR3 length: 16 amino acids. V shed 3 bases and J 4 bases; nucleotides not matched to a gene: 11. The DNA for the CDR3 is TGTGCCAGCAGCGAGTATAGCGGGCCGGGGTCAGATACGCAGTATTTT. This codes for CASSEYSGPGSDTQYF.